Following are 19 T cell receptor beta chains from one sample sequenced in a study of blood T cell repertoires in COVID-19. Method: immunoSEQ multiplex PCR; TCRdb's copy keeps in-frame clones and lacks some. The data contain under 250,000 clones, more than 75% of them singletons. The sequenced sample consisted of peripheral blood. These receptors were obtained from a man in his forties or fifties who had recovered from COVID-19.

The chain carries TRBV29-1 and TRBJ1-4; D is possibly TRBD1 (6 bases). Trimming shortened V by 5 bases and J by 0 bases, and 16 bases separated the two germline ends. This CDR3 is 16 amino acids long. Germline V CDR1 and CDR2: SQVTM, ANQGSEA. The chain's CDR3 is CSVQRTDSATNEKLFF. The CDR3 DNA sequence: TGCAGCGTTCAACGGACAGACAGCGCAACTAATGAAAAACTGTTTTTT. The full variable domain, with the rest looked up from reference TRBV29-1 and TRBJ1-4, is SAVISQKPSRDICQRGTSLTIQCQVDSQVTMMFWYRQQPGQSLTLIATANQGSEATYESGFVIDKFPISRPNLTFSTLTVSNMSPEDSSIYLCSVQRTDSATNEKLFFGSGTQLSVL.

The chain carries TRBV30 and TRBJ1-1, with D tentatively TRBD1 (5 bases). Trimming took off 4 bases at V and 2 bases at J, with 17 bases between the two ends. Germline V gene lookup returns CDR1 GTSNPN and CDR2 SVGIG (reference sequence). The CDR3 is 15 amino acids. CDR3 residues: CAWTLRGWVNTEAFF. The CDR3 coding sequence is TGTGCCTGGACTCTAAGGGGTTGGGTTAACACTGAAGCTTTCTTT. Looking up the rest from reference TRBV30 and TRBJ1-1 gives the full variable domain: SQTIHQWPATLVQPVGSPLSLECTVEGTSNPNLYWYRQAAGRGLQLLFYSVGIGQISSEVPQNLSASRPQDRQFILSSKKLLLSDSGFYLCAWTLRGWVNTEAFFGQGTRLTVV.

The chain has TRBV19 and TRBJ2-2; 9 nucleotides align to TRBD1. Trimming removed 6 bases from V and 2 bases from J; junction bases left unmatched: 4. CDR3 length: 15 amino acids. Looked up from germline, CDR1 is LNHDA and CDR2 is SQIVND (reference sequence). CDR3 region: CASSGDRVNTGELFF. As DNA, the CDR3 is TGTGCCAGTAGCGGGGACAGGGTAAACACCGGGGAGCTGTTTTTT. The complete variable domain, with remaining parts taken from reference TRBV19 and TRBJ2-2, reads DGGITQSPKYLFRKEGQNVTLSCEQNLNHDAMYWYRQDPGQGLRLIYYSQIVNDFQKGDIAEGYSVSREKKESFPLTVTSAQKNPTAFYLCASSGDRVNTGELFFGEGSRLTVL.

The chain employs TRBV15 and TRBJ2-7, with 7 bases identical to TRBD2. The length of the CDR3 is 14 residues. Germline V gives CDR1 LNHNV, CDR2 YYDKDF (reference sequence). V dropped 5 bases and J dropped 3; count of bases not matched to a gene: 7. The CDR3 reads CATSRSGNYYEQYF. Here the CDR3 DNA reads TGTGCCACCAGCCGGAGCGGGAATTACTACGAGCAGTACTTC.

The rearrangement uses TRBV15 and TRBJ1-2; maybe TRBD1 (6 bases). Germline lookup yields CDR1 LNHNV and CDR2 YYDKDF (reference sequence). This CDR3 spans 17 amino acids. V was shortened by 1 base and J by 4 bases, with 19 bases between the two germline ends. This CDR3 reads CATSRVGGTLTSYGYTF. CDR3 coding DNA: TGTGCCACCAGCAGAGTGGGTGGGACACTTACTTCCTATGGCTACACCTTC. The complete variable domain, with remaining parts taken from reference TRBV15 and TRBJ1-2, reads DAMVIQNPRYQVTQFGKPVTLSCSQTLNHNVMYWYQQKSSQAPKLLFHYYDKDFNNEADTPDNFQSRRPNTSFCFLDIRSPGLGDTAMYLCATSRVGGTLTSYGYTFGSGTRLTVV.

The chain has TRBV2 and TRBJ2-3; 13 bases align to TRBD2. V shed 6 bases, J shed 1 base, and the junction held 1 base outside the gene matches. Germline V CDR1 and CDR2: SNHLY, FYNNEI. There are 15 residues in the CDR3. The CDR3 nucleotides are TGTGCCAGCAGGGGACTAGCGGGACGCACAGATACGCAGTATTTT. Translating it yields CASRGLAGRTDTQYF.

This chain joins TRBV6-5 and TRBJ1-6; D is possibly TRBD1 (6 bases). This CDR3 comprises 15 residues. Germline V gene sequence: CDR1 MNHEY, CDR2 SVGAGI. The ends were cut back, 7 bases at V and 6 bases at J, with 16 bases in the middle. CDR3 nucleotides: TGTGCCAGCATTGGGACAATTTCTCGTAATTCACCCCTCCACTTT. Amino acid sequence: CASIGTISRNSPLHF.

V and J are TRBV27 and TRBJ2-1, with TRBD2 identical over 11 bases. The germline V gene encodes CDR1 MNHEY and CDR2 SMNVEV (reference sequence). The trim removed 5 bases at V and 4 bases at J, leaving 4 bases unmatched. The CDR3 is 15 amino acids. CDR3 coding DNA: TGTGCCAGCAGTCTCGGGACTAGCGGTTACAATGAGCAGTTCTTC. Encoded protein: CASSLGTSGYNEQFF.

This chain uses TRBV7-2 with TRBJ2-7; D perhaps matches TRBD2 (6 bases). Germline CDR1 and CDR2: SGHTA and FQGNSA. V lost 5 bases to trimming and J lost 3 bases, with 20 bases between them. The CDR3 covers 16 residues. The DNA for the CDR3 is TGTGCCAGCAGCCAGGACCTCGGGAGATTGGGCTACGAGCAGTACTTC. Translated: CASSQDLGRLGYEQYF.

This chain connects TRBV7-2 to TRBJ2-7; no reliable D call. This CDR3 is 13 amino acids long. Germline V lookup: CDR1 SGHTA, CDR2 FQGNSA. Trimming removed 5 bases at V and 2 bases at J, with 10 bases between. The chain's CDR3 is CASSTAPTYEQYF. CDR3 DNA sequence: TGTGCCAGCAGCACAGCCCCAACCTACGAGCAGTACTTC.

The V gene is TRBV5-1, the J gene TRBJ1-4; TRBD1 aligns across 9 bases. Germline CDR1 is SGHRS and CDR2 is YFSETQ. V shed 0 bases, J shed 0 bases, and the junction held 12 bases outside the gene matches. The CDR3 runs to 20 residues. The CDR3 region is CASSLVQGALAPATNEKLFF. CDR3 sequence (DNA): TGCGCCAGCAGCTTGGTACAGGGGGCTCTGGCTCCTGCAACTAATGAAAAACTGTTTTTT.

This clone was counted a few times. The chain carries TRBV10-1 and TRBJ2-1; maybe TRBD2 (5 bases). The CDR3 has 14 amino acids. Germline-derived CDR1 and CDR2 are WNHNN and SYGVQD (reference sequence). V was trimmed by 5 bases and J by 4 bases, leaving 12 bases between them. The CDR3 region has the DNA TGCGCCAGCAGTTTTCGGGGAATGTACAATGAGCAGTTCTTC. Translation gives CASSFRGMYNEQFF.

The chain links TRBV6-2 or TRBV6-3 to TRBJ2-1; TRBD2 matches 11 bases. J was trimmed by 8 bases and V by 3 bases; bases with no gene match: 3. Germline CDR1 and CDR2: MNHEY and SVGEGT. The CDR3 loop spans 14 amino acids. In nucleotides, the CDR3 is TGTGCCAGCAGTTATAGCGGGAGGGCGGATGAGCAGTTCTTC. Translating it yields CASSYSGRADEQFF.

This clone was seen a few times. The chain is built from TRBV20-1 and TRBJ2-7; perhaps TRBD2 as D (5 bases). Trimming shortened V by 4 bases and J by 2 bases, and 15 bases separated the two germline ends. The germline gives CDR1 DFQATT, CDR2 SNEGSKA (reference sequence). This CDR3 is built from 14 residues. The CDR3 nucleotides read TGCAGTGCTACTGAGGGCGGGTCGGCCTACGAGCAGTACTTC. This encodes CSATEGGSAYEQYF.

This clone was found once. V gene TRBV7-2 combines with J gene TRBJ2-2; a possible D gene is TRBD2 (7 bases). The length of the CDR3 is 17 residues. V was trimmed by 5 bases and J by 1 base, leaving 17 bases between them. Per the germline V gene, CDR1 is SGHTA and CDR2 is FQGNSA. The CDR3 DNA reads TGTGCCAGCAGCCCAAGGGGGGGAGCTTTGAACACCGGGGAGCTGTTTTTT. Amino acid sequence: CASSPRGGALNTGELFF.

V usage is TRBV2 and J usage is TRBJ2-1, with 10 bases lining up with TRBD1. This CDR3 has 14 residues. V shed 4 bases, J shed 10 bases, and the junction held 7 bases outside the gene matches. Germline CDR1 SNHLY, CDR2 FYNNEI. CDR3 protein: CASSGGQGPGEQFF. The CDR3 region has the DNA TGTGCCAGCAGTGGGGGACAGGGGCCTGGGGAGCAGTTCTTC.

Comment on this clone: A read error may produce the germline difference seen at one junction end. The chain uses TRBV29-1 and TRBJ1-1; tentative D call: TRBD1 (6 bases). This CDR3 has 13 residues. Germline V CDR1 and CDR2: SQVTM, ANQGSEA. The CDR3 is CSVRDTLNPEAFF. As DNA, the CDR3 is TGCAGCGTCCGGGACACCCTGAACCCTGAAGCTTTCTTT.

The gene calls are TRBV6-5 and TRBJ2-5; 9 bases are shared with TRBD1. This CDR3 comprises 15 residues. Trimming removed 6 bases from V and 3 bases from J; junction bases left unmatched: 8. Germline lookup yields CDR1 MNHEY and CDR2 SVGAGI. The CDR3 region is CASRPRDRAKETQYF. In DNA, the CDR3 is TGTGCCAGCAGGCCACGGGACAGGGCTAAAGAGACCCAGTACTTC.

This rearrangement joins TRBV28 to TRBJ1-2; possible D gene TRBD1, 6 bases. Germline lookup yields CDR1 MDHEN and CDR2 SYDVKM. This CDR3 is built from 13 residues. The V gene lost 7 bases and the J gene lost 7 bases, with 16 bases spanning the gap. CDR3 amino acids: CASIGGRIGGYTF. In DNA form, the CDR3 reads TGTGCCAGCATCGGGGGGCGCATAGGTGGCTACACCTTC.